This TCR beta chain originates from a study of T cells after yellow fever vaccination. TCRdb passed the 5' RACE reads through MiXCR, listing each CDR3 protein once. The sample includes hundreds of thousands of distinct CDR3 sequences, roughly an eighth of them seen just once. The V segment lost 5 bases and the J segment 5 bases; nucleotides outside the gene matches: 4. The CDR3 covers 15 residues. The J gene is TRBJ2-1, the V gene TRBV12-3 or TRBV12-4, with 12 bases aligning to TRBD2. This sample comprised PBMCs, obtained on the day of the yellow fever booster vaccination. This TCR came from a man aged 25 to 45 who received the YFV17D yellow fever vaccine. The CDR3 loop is CASSILAGGNNEQFF. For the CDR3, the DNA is TGTGCCAGCAGTATTCTAGCGGGAGGGAACAATGAGCAGTTCTTC.